The 27 T cell receptor beta chains reported below all come from one sample, sequenced in a study of blood T cell repertoires in COVID-19. The data were produced by immunoSEQ multiplex PCR, yet TCRdb's version contains in-frame clones alone and is incomplete. The top ten clones hold approximately 0.96% of a sample with 380,000 or so clones, around 87% of them seen once. The sample was PBMCs or T cells enriched from blood (not recorded which). The receptor set was obtained from a woman aged 25 to 39 with acute COVID-19.

The chain employs TRBV2 and TRBJ1-5; D gene ambiguous. The CDR3 runs to 13 residues. Trimming left V 3 bases short and J 4 bases short, with 7 bases between. CDR1 is SNHLY, CDR2 FYNNEI, per germline. The CDR3 nucleotides are TGTGCCAGCAGTGATAGTATTAATCAGCCCCAGCATTTT. As protein: CASSDSINQPQHF.

This rearrangement joins TRBV10-3 to TRBJ1-2, with TRBD1 matching 7 bases. The germline gives CDR1 ENHRY, CDR2 SYGVKD. The CDR3 contains 15 residues. Unmatched junction bases numbered 12, after V lost 8 bases and J lost 3 bases. CDR3 in DNA: TGTGCCATCGGACAGAGCACAGGGGTGGACTATGGCTACACCTTC. It specifies CAIGQSTGVDYGYTF.

The chain uses TRBV13 and TRBJ2-1, with 13 positions matching TRBD2. Germline loops: CDR1 PRHDT, CDR2 FYEKMQ (reference sequence). The CDR3 sequence is 18 residues long. V lost 5 bases to trimming and J lost 3 bases; unmatched junction nucleotides: 10. CDR3 sequence reads: CASSPSTSGGTIYNEQFF. The CDR3 region has the DNA TGTGCCAGCAGCCCATCGACTAGCGGGGGGACGATCTACAATGAGCAGTTCTTC.

V is TRBV3-1 (or the pseudogene TRBV3-2) and J is TRBJ1-1; 9 bases are shared with TRBD1. With 4 bases clipped from V and 0 bases from J, the junction kept 6 bases outside the gene matches. The germline CDR1 and CDR2 sequences are LGHDT and YNNKEL (reference sequence). The CDR3 has 16 residues. The CDR3 here is CASSRPGQGVNTEAFF. For the CDR3, the DNA is TGTGCCAGCAGCCGGCCGGGACAGGGCGTGAACACTGAAGCTTTCTTT.

In its sample, this clone was seen a few times. The J gene is TRBJ1-3, the V gene TRBV6-5; D is perhaps TRBD1 (5 bases). The CDR3 loop spans 14 amino acids. Per the germline V gene, CDR1 is MNHEY and CDR2 is SVGAGI. V gave up 0 bases and J gave up 10 bases, with 13 bases separating them. The CDR3: CASSYSGLQGTIYF. The CDR3 DNA is TGTGCCAGCAGTTACTCGGGGCTCCAAGGGACCATATATTTT.

This chain connects TRBV5-5 to TRBJ1-5, with 9 bases identical to TRBD1. J lost 0 bases, V lost 4 bases, and 5 bases had no gene match. The CDR3 is 16 residues long. Germline V lookup: CDR1 SGHKS, CDR2 YYEKEE (reference sequence). CDR3 region: CASSGGTGYSNQPQHF. Written as DNA, the CDR3 is TGTGCCAGCAGCGGGGGGACAGGGTATAGCAATCAGCCCCAGCATTTT. The entire variable domain, with the rest obtained from reference TRBV5-5 and TRBJ1-5, is as follows: DAGVTQSPTHLIKTRGQQVTLRCSPISGHKSVSWYQQVLGQGPQFIFQYYEKEERGRGNFPDRFSARQFPNYSSELNVNALLLGDSALYLCASSGGTGYSNQPQHFGDGTRLSIL.

V gene TRBV5-1 combines with J gene TRBJ2-7; no reliable D call. CDR1 is SGHRS, CDR2 YFSETQ, per germline. The CDR3 runs to 12 residues. With 6 bases removed from V and 0 bases from J, the gap between germline ends came to 7 bases. The CDR3 here is CASKRSSYEQYF. Written as DNA, the CDR3 is TGCGCCAGCAAGAGGAGCTCCTACGAGCAGTACTTC.

This chain uses TRBV5-1 with TRBJ1-4; tentatively, D is TRBD1 (5 bases). CDR3 length equals 16 residues. CDR1 and CDR2 from the germline V gene are SGHRS and YFSETQ. V lost 1 base and J 2 bases, leaving 12 bases between the germline ends. The CDR3 loop reads CASSLRVQGTNEKLFF. The CDR3 DNA is TGCGCCAGCAGCTTGAGGGTTCAGGGTACTAATGAAAAACTGTTTTTT.

The chain has TRBV7-2 and TRBJ2-1; possible D gene TRBD2, 5 bases. Germline V gives CDR1 SGHTA, CDR2 FQGNSA. V gave up 5 bases and J gave up 7 bases, with 15 bases separating them. The CDR3 sequence is 14 residues long. Here the CDR3 reads CASSPRGASNEQFF. The CDR3 DNA reads TGTGCCAGCAGCCCCCGGGGTGCATCAAATGAGCAGTTCTTC. The entire variable domain, with the rest obtained from reference TRBV7-2 and TRBJ2-1, is as follows: GAGVSQSPSNKVTEKGKDVELRCDPISGHTALYWYRQSLGQGLEFLIYFQGNSAPDKSGLPSDRFSAERTGGSVSTLTIQRTQQEDSAVYLCASSPRGASNEQFFGPGTRLTVL.

The rearrangement links TRBV20-1 to TRBJ2-7, with a possible D match to TRBD2 (5 bases). The CDR3 is 11 residues long. Trimming took 6 bases from V and 4 from J, leaving 10 bases between them. Germline V gene sequence: CDR1 DFQATT, CDR2 SNEGSKA (reference sequence). The CDR3 protein is CSAKDWYEQYF. As DNA, the CDR3 is TGCAGTGCCAAGGACTGGTACGAGCAGTACTTC.

Here the CDR3 DNA reads TGTGCCAGCAACCTAAAAGACAGGGGCGAGCAGTACTTC. Amino acids: CASNLKDRGEQYF. This chain joins TRBV7-9 and TRBJ2-7; 8 nucleotides match TRBD1. J gave up 6 bases and V 7 bases, and 8 bases lay outside the gene matches. The CDR3 is 13 amino acids. Germline V gives CDR1 SEHNR, CDR2 FQNEAQ (reference sequence).

The chain links TRBV11-3 to TRBJ2-3; 7 positions agree with TRBD2. Trimming cost V 1 base and J 1 base; bases outside gene matches: 8. The CDR3 extends over 17 amino acids. The germline V gene encodes CDR1 SGHNT and CDR2 YENEEA. The CDR3 is CASSLGSGTAGTDTQYF. CDR3 sequence (DNA): TGTGCCAGCAGCTTAGGAAGCGGGACCGCTGGCACAGATACGCAGTATTTT.

V usage is TRBV5-1 and J usage is TRBJ2-1, with D maybe TRBD1 (6 bases). The germline gives CDR1 SGHRS, CDR2 YFSETQ. Between the trimmed V and J ends, which lost 7 bases and 6 bases, there was a span of 14 bases. The CDR3 length is 13 residues. The CDR3 loop reads CASGTQGLNEQFF. For the CDR3, the DNA is TGCGCCAGCGGTACTCAGGGGCTCAATGAGCAGTTCTTC. The complete variable domain, with remaining parts taken from reference TRBV5-1 and TRBJ2-1, reads KAGVTQTPRYLIKTRGQQVTLSCSPISGHRSVSWYQQTPGQGLQFLFEYFSETQRNKGNFPGRFSGRQFSNSRSEMNVSTLELGDSALYLCASGTQGLNEQFFGPGTRLTVL.

This chain uses TRBV27 with TRBJ1-1; D not certain. V lost 3 bases, J lost 5 bases, and 10 bases lay in between. This CDR3 is built from 13 residues. The germline V gene has CDR1 MNHEY and CDR2 SMNVEV (reference sequence). The CDR3 is CASSFQVRTEAFF. The CDR3 DNA sequence: TGTGCCAGCAGTTTCCAGGTCCGGACTGAAGCTTTCTTT.

This chain's CDR3 is CASSFHPGNQPQHF. The CDR3 DNA sequence: TGTGCCAGCAGTTTTCATCCGGGCAATCAGCCCCAGCATTTT. The gene calls are TRBV27 and TRBJ1-5, with D unclear. Germline V gene lookup returns CDR1 MNHEY and CDR2 SMNVEV (reference sequence). This CDR3 has 14 amino acids. Trimming stripped 3 bases from V and 2 bases from J, with 8 bases between.

The genes are TRBV19 and TRBJ1-1; D is undetermined. V lost 6 bases and J lost 9, with 14 bases in between. In germline, CDR1 is LNHDA, CDR2 SQIVND (reference sequence). The CDR3 spans 12 residues. The CDR3 nucleotides are TGTGCCAGTAGCACACCCCCGGGTAAAGCTTTCTTT. Protein product: CASSTPPGKAFF. Combining the CDR3 with reference TRBV19 and TRBJ1-1 gives the whole variable domain DGGITQSPKYLFRKEGQNVTLSCEQNLNHDAMYWYRQDPGQGLRLIYYSQIVNDFQKGDIAEGYSVSREKKESFPLTVTSAQKNPTAFYLCASSTPPGKAFFGQGTRLTVV.

This clone was recorded only once. Other nucleotide sequences from this sample produce the same CDR3. The chain carries TRBV2 and TRBJ1-1, with D uncertain. CDR3 length: 12 amino acids. Germline lookup yields CDR1 SNHLY and CDR2 FYNNEI. Trimming shortened V by 7 bases and J by 1 base, and 7 bases separated the two germline ends. Here the CDR3 reads CASNRANTEAFF. The CDR3 coding sequence is TGTGCCAGCAATCGAGCGAACACTGAAGCTTTCTTT.

This chain connects TRBV6-5 to TRBJ1-2; D is possibly TRBD1 (6 bases). Trimming removed 4 bases from V and 4 bases from J, with 16 bases in between. Germline lookup yields CDR1 MNHEY and CDR2 SVGAGI. The CDR3 consists of 15 residues. This CDR3 reads CASSSLGGRGYGYTF. DNA for the CDR3: TGTGCCAGCAGTTCCCTTGGGGGCAGGGGCTATGGCTACACCTTC.

The rearrangement links TRBV3-1 (or the pseudogene TRBV3-2) to TRBJ1-3, with 8 bases lining up with TRBD1. Unmatched junction bases numbered 15, after V lost 0 bases and J lost 5 bases. This CDR3 region has 19 residues. The germline V gene has CDR1 LGHDT and CDR2 YNNKEL (reference sequence). The CDR3 DNA follows: TGTGCCAGCAGCCAAGACTCCCCAGGGGGCGAACCTCGGCGAAACACCATATATTTT. The encoded protein is CASSQDSPGGEPRRNTIYF.

The chain recombines TRBV5-1 with TRBJ2-7, with no clear D. From germline, CDR1 is SGHRS and CDR2 YFSETQ. The CDR3 has 14 residues. V shed 0 bases and J shed 1 base, with 8 bases lying between them. The CDR3 reads CASSLVHGSYEQYF. The CDR3 nucleotides read TGCGCCAGCAGCTTGGTTCACGGTTCCTACGAGCAGTACTTC.

The chain carries TRBV5-6 and TRBJ2-5; D is ambiguous. V lost 0 bases and J 0 bases, leaving 6 bases between the germline ends. The CDR3 loop spans 14 amino acids. Germline CDR1 and CDR2: SGHDT and YYEEEE. The CDR3 protein is CASSLDEYQETQYF. As DNA, the CDR3 is TGTGCCAGCAGCTTGGATGAGTACCAAGAGACCCAGTACTTC.

V gene TRBV12-3 or TRBV12-4 combines with J gene TRBJ1-4; the D gene is possibly TRBD1 (5 bases). This CDR3 contains 13 residues. Trimming took 5 bases from V and 8 from J, leaving 12 bases between them. The CDR3 is CASSGGVMEKLFF. The CDR3 DNA is TGTGCCAGCAGTGGAGGGGTTATGGAAAAACTGTTTTTT.

The chain employs TRBV2 and TRBJ1-2, with a possible D match to TRBD1 (5 bases). This CDR3 spans 14 amino acids. Trimming pared 6 bases from V and 6 bases from J, leaving 17 bases between. Per the germline V gene, CDR1 is SNHLY and CDR2 is FYNNEI. The CDR3 sequence: CASSVEFVRDGYTF. The CDR3 nucleotides are TGTGCCAGCAGCGTCGAATTTGTCAGGGATGGCTACACCTTC.

Written as DNA, the CDR3 is TGTGCCAGCAGTCCCGGGACAGGCCCGAACACTGAAGCTTTCTTT. It yields the protein CASSPGTGPNTEAFF. This chain uses TRBV27 with TRBJ1-1, with TRBD1 matching 8 bases. The CDR3 spans 15 residues. V dropped 5 bases and J dropped 1; count of bases not matched to a gene: 6. The germline gives CDR1 MNHEY, CDR2 SMNVEV (reference sequence).

The chain recombines TRBV6-5 with TRBJ1-1; D gene ambiguous. Trimming cost V 6 bases and J 6 bases, with 14 bases left between them. The CDR3 length is 13 residues. Looked up from germline, CDR1 is MNHEY and CDR2 is SVGAGI. Here the CDR3 reads CASRTRGSAEAFF. In DNA form, the CDR3 reads TGTGCCAGCAGAACCCGCGGGAGCGCTGAAGCTTTCTTT.

CDR3 residues: CASTFGQLNTEAFF. The CDR3 DNA sequence: TGCGCCAGCACCTTCGGACAGTTGAACACTGAAGCTTTCTTT. This chain joins TRBV4-1 and TRBJ1-1; perhaps TRBD1 as D (6 bases). The CDR3 length is 14 residues. V was cut by 7 bases and J by 0 bases, with 12 bases left in between. Germline V gene sequence: CDR1 MGHRA, CDR2 YSYEKL.

The chain has TRBV24-1 and TRBJ2-7; 10 bases line up with TRBD2. CDR3 length equals 16 residues. The junction had 14 bases not matched to a gene; V was cut back by 8 bases and J by 5 bases. Germline values: CDR1 KGHDR, CDR2 SFDVKD. The CDR3: CATTHQAGGKRHEQYF. The CDR3 DNA sequence: TGTGCCACCACCCACCAAGCGGGGGGGAAAAGGCACGAGCAGTACTTC.